The entry below gives a single TCR beta chain sequence along with its context. This CDR3 contains 15 residues. CDR1 SGHTA and CDR2 FQGNSA come from the germline V gene. The data stem from a study of monozygotic twins with inflammatory bowel disease. Blood was drawn at under 3 ml per donor. One entry per CDR3 protein, without DNA, is what TCRdb gives after re-calling the 5' RACE reads. This sample's table reports 350,000 to 500,000 distinct CDR3 sequences. The sequenced sample consisted of blood. The TCR comes from a human donor with ulcerative colitis or Crohn's disease, or a healthy co-twin of an affected twin (not recorded which). This chain uses TRBV7-2 with TRBJ1-4. CDR3 sequence: CASSPHRAGNEKLFF.